This T cell receptor (beta chain) was captured by sequencing in a study of cytomegalovirus exposure and HLA in healthy donors (dated by TCRdb to 2015 to 2018). With regard to the full study: The 500 to 700 repertoires of the first cohort and the roughly 120 validation repertoires were produced on the same platform, according to a later analysis. The study aimed to test whether cataloging public T cell receptors could reveal signatures of past pathogen exposure. Along with the roughly 700-subject first cohort, a separate validation cohort of over 90 different subjects was used. The study combined high-throughput TCR immunosequencing, statistical association of individual TCRs with disease status, and machine learning to predict cytomegalovirus infection status. Paper-wide results and their limitations: It was suggested by the authors that the approach could potentially be generalized to other disease states and immunological phenotypes. In both the original and validation cohorts, the classifier was reported to diagnose cytomegalovirus status with high specificity and sensitivity. A total of fewer than 200 TCR beta chains were listed by the study as associated with cytomegalovirus. In vitro tests confirmed that a few of the cytomegalovirus-associated TCR beta chains recognize cytomegalovirus antigens. Most TCR sequences were observed very rarely across donors, whereas some public TCRs were present in many individuals. Of the cluster scores, around 95% were above 0 in a later analysis, which found that TCRs clustered in the first cohort also tended to co-occur in the 90 to 150 validation repertoires. A later analysis had no HLA typing for the validation cohort, so co-occurrence there was scored across all 110 or so repertoires.

The donors belonged to the validation cohort of approximately 130 subjects, which was separate from the 666-subject first cohort. A remark on this clone: The antigen it recognizes is unknown. There are no base qualities to consult, and no much larger clone falls within one base.

Receptor amplification or capture employed the immunoSEQ multiplex PCR assay. In the source study's methods: A statistical classification framework was developed to diagnose cytomegalovirus status using the catalog of TCR beta chain sequences. Entries here come from immuneACCESS through TCRdb and include only in-frame sequences with V and J called. Some clones fail to appear in such tables; in the studies checked, an unresolved V gene covers under half of the shortfall, and the cause of the remainder is unknown. V and J calls and clone size are those listed in that table; D and trimming were worked out from the DNA. This sample gives about 64,000 clones in total; about 95% of them show up just once. Approximately 6.4% of the sample is in the top ten clones. Unmatched junction bases come to 7, with V trimmed by 0 bases and J by 2 bases. The germline V gene gives CDR1 as SQVTM and CDR2 as ANQGSEA. The CDR3 runs 15 amino acids, cysteine and phenylalanine included. The sequence is cut down to CDR3 DNA, 45 bases in frame from base 1.

The specimen sequenced was PBMCs. The source is a woman between 18 and 29 years old in good health and CMV-seropositive. The receptor chain draws on TRBV29-1 and TRBJ2-7; 7 central nucleotides agree with TRBD2. The sequence in DNA is TGCAGCGTTGAAGATCCGGCGGGAGAAACCTACGAGCAGTACTTC. This yields the protein CSVEDPAGETYEQYF.